One and the same sample provided the 22 T cell receptor beta chains below, sequenced in a study of shared clonotypes between healthy human individuals (dated by TCRdb to 2018 to 2020). Receptor amplification or capture employed the immunoSEQ multiplex PCR assay. In TCRdb, the immuneACCESS table is reduced to in-frame sequences with V and J assigned. These tables do not hold every clone; where another copy was compared, an unresolved V gene accounts for under half, and the others remain unexplained. The sample table records 800,000 or so clones; roughly 96% of these occur just once. The biggest ten clones account for less than 0.25% of the sample. CD8 naive samples consisted of CD45RO-negative cells that were positively selected for CCR7, yielding a CD45RA+CCR7+ population without TemRA cells. Material for sequencing was naive CD8+ T cells sorted from blood. What the cell subset or site label conveys for this sample: CD45RA+CCR7+. All receptors derive from a man aged 30 to 45 in good health.

This clone came up once. CDR3 protein: CASRWRTDTQYF. CDR3 DNA sequence: TGTGCCAGCAGGTGGAGGACAGATACGCAGTATTTT. The chain uses TRBV2 and TRBJ2-3; perhaps TRBD2 as D (5 bases). The CDR3 is 12 residues long. The germline CDR1 and CDR2 sequences are SNHLY and FYNNEI. Trimming removed 6 bases from V and 3 bases from J, with 7 bases in between. The full variable domain, with the rest looked up from reference TRBV2 and TRBJ2-3, is EPEVTQTPSHQVTQMGQEVILRCVPISNHLYFYWYRQILGQKVEFLVSFYNNEISEKSEIFDDQFSVERPDGSNFTLKIRSTKLEDSAMYFCASRWRTDTQYFGPGTRLTVL.

The chain recombines TRBV4-3 with TRBJ2-7; possible D gene TRBD1, 5 bases. The CDR3 has 16 residues. Germline CDR1 reads LGHNA; CDR2 reads YSLEER. V lost 1 base and J 1 base, leaving 14 bases between the germline ends. The CDR3 sequence: CASSQGRKTVSYEQYF. CDR3 DNA: TGCGCCAGCAGCCAAGGCCGGAAGACAGTTTCCTACGAGCAGTACTTC.

The genes are TRBV4-1 and TRBJ1-3, with a tentative D call TRBD1 (5 bases). The CDR3 runs to 15 residues. CDR1 and CDR2 from the germline V gene are MGHRA and YSYEKL. V was trimmed by 1 base and J by 8 bases, leaving 15 bases between them. CDR3 sequence reads: CASSQVGLGVHTIYF. CDR3 DNA sequence: TGCGCCAGCAGCCAAGTGGGGTTAGGGGTCCACACCATATATTTT.

This chain joins TRBV9 and TRBJ2-1; 16 bases line up with TRBD2. This CDR3 region has 18 residues. Per the germline V gene, CDR1 is SGDLS and CDR2 is YYNGEE. V was pared by 2 bases and J by 5 bases, with 7 bases of the junction left unmatched. CDR3 in amino acids: CASSVGLAGGPGDNEQFF. DNA for the CDR3: TGTGCCAGCAGCGTGGGACTAGCGGGAGGGCCGGGCGACAATGAGCAGTTCTTC.

The table lists this clone with a few counts. The CDR3 bases are TGCAGCGTTGACCGACAGGGGGGTCTTCAGACCCAGTACTTC. Translated: CSVDRQGGLQTQYF. The chain carries TRBV29-1 and TRBJ2-5; 9 nucleotides align to TRBD1. Germline values: CDR1 SQVTM, CDR2 ANQGSEA. With 3 bases clipped from V and 6 bases from J, the junction kept 8 bases outside the gene matches. The CDR3 sequence is 14 residues long.

CDR3 DNA: TGTGCCAGCACCGACACCGCGGGCGATTATGGCTACACCTTC. Protein product: CASTDTAGDYGYTF. The chain recombines TRBV28 with TRBJ1-2; D gene uncertain. Deletions cut 7 bases from V and 5 bases from J, with 17 bases between. The germline CDR1 and CDR2 sequences are MDHEN and SYDVKM. This CDR3 region has 14 residues.

To note about this clone: Other DNA sequences in the same sample also yield this CDR3. The chain is built from TRBV7-9 and TRBJ2-7, with TRBD1 matching 11 bases. This CDR3 is built from 14 residues. The germline V gene has CDR1 SEHNR and CDR2 FQNEAQ (reference sequence). J gave up 4 bases and V 2 bases, and 1 base lay outside the gene matches. This CDR3 reads CASSLRDRGYEQYF. Written as DNA, the CDR3 is TGTGCCAGCAGCTTAAGGGACAGGGGGTACGAGCAGTACTTC.

CDR3 coding DNA: TGTGCCAGCAGCTTTGGCGGGATGGGACAAGAGACCCAGTACTTC. Translating gives CASSFGGMGQETQYF. The rearrangement links TRBV7-9 to TRBJ2-5, with a possible D match to TRBD2 (6 bases). The V end was cut by 3 bases, the J end by 2 bases, with 13 bases between. This CDR3 has 15 amino acids. Germline V gene data show CDR1 as SEHNR and CDR2 as FQNEAQ (reference sequence).

Here the CDR3 reads CASSLGPSDSSYEQYF. CDR3 nucleotide sequence: TGTGCCAGCAGCTTAGGCCCCTCGGACAGCTCCTACGAGCAGTACTTC. The chain combines TRBV11-2 with TRBJ2-7, with D perhaps TRBD1 (6 bases). Germline V CDR1 and CDR2: SGHAT, FQNNGV. V lost 1 base to trimming and J lost 0 bases, with 13 bases between them. This CDR3 has 16 amino acids.

The count of this clone is one. The V gene is TRBV6-5, the J gene TRBJ2-3; D remains unclear. V shed 2 bases and J shed 6 bases, with 9 bases lying between them. The length of the CDR3 is 13 residues. Germline lookup yields CDR1 MNHEY and CDR2 SVGAGI. CDR3 DNA: TGTGCCAGCAGTTACAAGGTCGCGGATACGCAGTATTTT. As protein: CASSYKVADTQYF.

In the case of this clone: This specimen includes other DNA sequences encoding the same CDR3. This chain links TRBV9 with TRBJ2-7; D is possibly TRBD2 (5 bases). The germline gives CDR1 SGDLS, CDR2 YYNGEE. The V end lost 2 bases, the J end lost 0 bases, and 6 bases lay between the germline ends. The CDR3 covers 13 residues. The CDR3 sequence is CASSVGNSYEQYF. CDR3 nucleotide sequence: TGTGCCAGCAGCGTCGGGAACTCCTACGAGCAGTACTTC. Using reference TRBV9 and TRBJ2-7 for the parts outside the CDR3, the full variable domain is DSGVTQTPKHLITATGQRVTLRCSPRSGDLSVYWYQQSLDQGLQFLIQYYNGEERAKGNILERFSAQQFPDLHSELNLSSLELGDSALYFCASSVGNSYEQYFGPGTRLTVT.

The genes are TRBV27 and TRBJ1-1, with D hard to call. The CDR3 is made up of 15 amino acids. CDR1 is MNHEY and CDR2 is SMNVEV in the germline V gene (reference sequence). V shed 4 bases and J shed 3 bases, with 15 bases lying between them. DNA of the CDR3: TGTGCCAGCAGTTCCATCGAGGGTTTTTACACTGAAGCTTTCTTT. It codes for CASSSIEGFYTEAFF.

The chain joins TRBV2 to TRBJ2-7, with D tentatively TRBD1 (6 bases). There are 14 residues in the CDR3. Per germline, CDR1 SNHLY and CDR2 FYNNEI. V dropped 7 bases and J dropped 2 bases, with 15 bases sitting between them. CDR3 nucleotide sequence: TGTGCCAGCATGGTCAAGGGGGAGACCTACGAGCAGTACTTC. Residues: CASMVKGETYEQYF.

This chain joins TRBV15 and TRBJ2-2; D is possibly TRBD1 (6 bases). Germline CDR1 is LNHNV and CDR2 is YYDKDF (reference sequence). V lost 4 bases, J lost 4 bases, and 13 bases lay in between. The CDR3 covers 15 residues. The CDR3 DNA sequence: TGTGCCACCAGCAACAGGGTCGCAGCCACCGGGGAGCTGTTTTTT. Amino acid sequence: CATSNRVAATGELFF.

The chain combines TRBV29-1 with TRBJ2-1, with TRBD1 matching 7 bases. The CDR3 runs 16 residues. Per germline, CDR1 SQVTM and CDR2 ANQGSEA. V shed 8 bases, J shed 4 bases, and the junction held 17 bases outside the gene matches. The CDR3 sequence: CSPQALLPGGYNEQFF. The CDR3 nucleotides read TGCAGCCCCCAGGCCCTGTTGCCAGGGGGTTACAATGAGCAGTTCTTC.

Written as DNA, the CDR3 is TGTGCCAGCAGCTTAGAATCGGACAGGTACAATCAGCCCCAGCATTTT. Protein product: CASSLESDRYNQPQHF. The chain is built from TRBV7-6 and TRBJ1-5; TRBD1 aligns across 7 bases. J gave up 3 bases and V 1 base, and 6 bases lay outside the gene matches. The length of the CDR3 is 16 residues. CDR1 and CDR2 from the germline V gene are SGHVS and FNYEAQ.

The chain couples TRBV29-1 to TRBJ1-1; D gene uncertain. CDR1 is SQVTM, CDR2 ANQGSEA, per germline. Between the trimmed V and J ends, which lost 4 bases and 4 bases, there was a span of 10 bases. The length of the CDR3 is 12 residues. CDR3: CSVGYGSTEAFF. The CDR3 bases are TGCAGCGTTGGGTATGGGTCCACTGAAGCTTTCTTT.

The genes are TRBV13 and TRBJ1-2; maybe TRBD1 (6 bases). CDR1 is PRHDT, CDR2 FYEKMQ, per germline (reference sequence). V was pared by 6 bases and J by 3 bases, with 17 bases between. The CDR3 runs to 15 residues. DNA of the CDR3: TGTGCCAGCAGTCCACGCTCCAGGGGACACTATGGCTACACCTTC. Translation: CASSPRSRGHYGYTF.

The chain is built from TRBV14 and TRBJ2-1; either TRBD1 or TRBD2 may supply D (5 bases each). This CDR3 has 17 residues. V dropped 0 bases and J dropped 3 bases, with 15 bases sitting between them. The V gene's germline CDR1 is SGHDN and CDR2 FVKESK. The CDR3 DNA is TGTGCCAGCAGCCAAGACCAGGGACCGACCTTCTACAATGAGCAGTTCTTC. Amino acids: CASSQDQGPTFYNEQFF.

This sequence joins TRBV5-1 and TRBJ2-1; the D is unclear. Germline V gene data show CDR1 as SGHRS and CDR2 as YFSETQ. The CDR3 runs 17 residues. The germline V and J ends were trimmed by 0 bases and 1 base, with 14 bases remaining between them. CDR3 nucleotide sequence: TGCGCCAGCAGCTTGGGACCCGTCAGTATGTCCTACAATGAGCAGTTCTTC. It specifies CASSLGPVSMSYNEQFF.

This clone appeared a single time. The chain combines TRBV28 with TRBJ1-5; D may be TRBD1 (5 bases). CDR1 and CDR2 from the germline V gene are MDHEN and SYDVKM. This CDR3 spans 14 amino acids. V was trimmed by 4 bases and J by 2 bases, leaving 9 bases between them. CDR3 amino acids: CASSSLGGNQPQHF. The CDR3 DNA follows: TGTGCCAGCAGTTCCCTAGGGGGCAATCAGCCCCAGCATTTT.

The chain uses TRBV14 and TRBJ2-1; 12 bases match TRBD2. V gave up 6 bases and J gave up 6 bases; unmatched junction bases: 6. Germline CDR1 reads SGHDN; CDR2 reads FVKESK. The CDR3 has 15 residues. The CDR3 DNA sequence: TGTGCCAGCAGACTTGGACTAGCGGGACGCAATGAGCAGTTCTTC. Translating gives CASRLGLAGRNEQFF.